Sequencing of this T cell receptor beta chain was carried out in a study of blood T cell repertoires in COVID-19. For the study at large: T cells, B-cell-depleted T cells, or PBMCs provided the cDNA or gDNA that served as material.

Authors' data handling: Estimation of nucleated cell counts relied on the amplification of reference gene primers. Measured with immunoSEQ multiplex PCR; TCRdb has only the in-frame clones, and not every one. D and trimming come from the DNA, and the V and J calls and clone size come from that table. The sample has more than 300,000 clones; 70% to 90% are singletons. From germline, CDR1 is LGHNA and CDR2 YNFKEQ. CDR3 size: 16 residues. The ends lost 5 bases at V and 0 bases at J; junction bases unmatched: 6. The study assigned cohorts using participant-reported clinical history. All recovered Cohort 3 donors got two negative PCRs, got clearance, or saw symptom resolution.

The chain couples TRBV4-2 to TRBJ2-7; 11 bases agree with TRBD2. The sequence was collected from a man aged 30 to 45 who had recovered from COVID-19. Sequencing used PBMCs or T cells enriched from blood (not recorded which). CDR3 sequence (DNA): TGTGCCAGCAGCACAGCTAGCGGGGGGACCTCCTACGAGCAGTACTTC. It encodes CASSTASGGTSYEQYF.